This note documents a single T cell receptor (beta chain) sequence. Its antigen remains unidentified. At the time of sampling, donors were nominally healthy, though unrecorded immune exposures were likely. The study ran its PCR with 60 Vbeta and 13 Jbeta primers. Sequencing used immunoSEQ multiplex PCR; TCRdb keeps in-frame clones, though not all of them. Of about 200,000 clones listed, approximately 77% were seen once; the top ten hold about 3.5%. The source of the sample is a study of cytomegalovirus exposure and HLA in healthy donors. The CDR3 is 16 amino acids. The trim removed 10 bases at V and 1 base at J, leaving 10 bases unmatched. CDR1 and CDR2 (germline): LNHDA, SQIVND (reference sequence). Study-wide results and caveats: Both high specificity and high sensitivity reportedly marked the classifier's diagnosis of cytomegalovirus status.

The sequence derives from a man aged 35-49 years in good health and CMV-seropositive. The sample consisted of PBMCs. The chain uses TRBV19 and TRBJ2-5; 12 nucleotides match TRBD2. The CDR3 region is CATSTSGSGPQETQYF. The CDR3 DNA follows: TGTGCCACCTCGACTAGCGGGAGTGGGCCCCAAGAGACCCAGTACTTC.